The source of this TCR beta chain is a study of response to subunit inactivated influenza vaccine. This clonotype has just a few counts. Via MiXCR, TCRdb re-called the RT-PCR reads, giving one row per CDR3 protein. The sample shows roughly 190,000 distinct CDR3 sequences, about an eighth of them seen only once. The V end lost 6 bases, the J end lost 3 bases, and 15 bases lay between the germline ends. Germline V gives CDR1 SGHAT, CDR2 FQNNGV. This CDR3 is built from 15 residues. These data were likewise used in another study, on T cells expressing NK-cell markers. According to that study: Scientists made TCR beta cDNA using 5'RACE template switching with UMIs.

The rearrangement uses TRBV11-2 and TRBJ2-1; possibly TRBD1 or TRBD2 for D (5 bases each). Sequenced material: CD8+ T cells sorted from PBMCs, taken about 13 days after vaccination. This TCR was recovered from a man aged 50-60 years who received an inactivated influenza vaccine. The CDR3 sequence is CASSFPGTDYNEQFF. CDR3 DNA: TGTGCCAGCAGTTTTCCCGGGACCGACTACAATGAGCAGTTCTTC.